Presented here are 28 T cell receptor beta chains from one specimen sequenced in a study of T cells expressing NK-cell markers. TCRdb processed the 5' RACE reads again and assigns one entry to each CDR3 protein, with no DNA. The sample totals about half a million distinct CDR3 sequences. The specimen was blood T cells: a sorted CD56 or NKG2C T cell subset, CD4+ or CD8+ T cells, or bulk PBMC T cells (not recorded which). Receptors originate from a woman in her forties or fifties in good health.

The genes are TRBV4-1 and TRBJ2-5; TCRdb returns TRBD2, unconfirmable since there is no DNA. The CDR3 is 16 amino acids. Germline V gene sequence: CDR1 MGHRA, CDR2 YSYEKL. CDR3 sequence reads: CASSQLAGVFQETQYF.

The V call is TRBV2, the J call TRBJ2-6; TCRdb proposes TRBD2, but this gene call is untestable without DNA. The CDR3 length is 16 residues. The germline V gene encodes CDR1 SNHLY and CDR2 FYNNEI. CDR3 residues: CASRARVNSGANVLTF.

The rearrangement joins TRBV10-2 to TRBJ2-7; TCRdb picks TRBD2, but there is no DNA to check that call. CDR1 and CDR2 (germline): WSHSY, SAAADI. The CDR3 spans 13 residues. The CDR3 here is CASRTSGSIEQYF.

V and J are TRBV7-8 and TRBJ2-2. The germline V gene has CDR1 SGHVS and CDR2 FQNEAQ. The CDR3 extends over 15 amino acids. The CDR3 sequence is CASSALTSGVLSLFF.

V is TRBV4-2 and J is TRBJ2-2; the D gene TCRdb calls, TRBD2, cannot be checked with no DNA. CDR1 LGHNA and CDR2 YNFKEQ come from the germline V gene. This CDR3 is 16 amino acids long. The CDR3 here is CASSQGQGEGTGELFF.

The CDR3 reads CASSPLAFNTDTQYF. The chain employs TRBV7-2 and TRBJ2-3; TCRdb indicates TRBD2, and absent DNA this call remains unverified. From germline, CDR1 is SGHTA and CDR2 FQGNSA. The CDR3 spans 15 residues.

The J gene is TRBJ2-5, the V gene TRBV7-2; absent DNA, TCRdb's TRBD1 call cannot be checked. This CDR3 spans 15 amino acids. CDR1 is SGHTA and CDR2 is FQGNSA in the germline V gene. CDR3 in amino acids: CASSPRDSLQETQYF.

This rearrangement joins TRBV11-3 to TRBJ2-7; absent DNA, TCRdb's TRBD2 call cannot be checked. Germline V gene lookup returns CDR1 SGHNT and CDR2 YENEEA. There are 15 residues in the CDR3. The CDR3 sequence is CASSSSSGRAYEQYF.

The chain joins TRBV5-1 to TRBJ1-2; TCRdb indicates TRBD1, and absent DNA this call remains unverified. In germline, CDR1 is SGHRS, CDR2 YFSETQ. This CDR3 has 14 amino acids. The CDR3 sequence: CASSLSTGVRGYTF. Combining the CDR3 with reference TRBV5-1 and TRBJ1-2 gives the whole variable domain KAGVTQTPRYLIKTRGQQVTLSCSPISGHRSVSWYQQTPGQGLQFLFEYFSETQRNKGNFPGRFSGRQFSNSRSEMNVSTLELGDSALYLCASSLSTGVRGYTFGSGTRLTVV.

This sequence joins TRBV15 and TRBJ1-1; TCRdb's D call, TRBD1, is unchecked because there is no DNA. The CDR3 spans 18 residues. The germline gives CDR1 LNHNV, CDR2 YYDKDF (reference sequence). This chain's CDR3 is CATSRARGTRQSQMNAFF.

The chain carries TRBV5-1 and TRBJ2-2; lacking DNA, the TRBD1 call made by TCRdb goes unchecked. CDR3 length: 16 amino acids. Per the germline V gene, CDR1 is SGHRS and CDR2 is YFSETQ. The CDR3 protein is CASSPTPGQGNGELFF.

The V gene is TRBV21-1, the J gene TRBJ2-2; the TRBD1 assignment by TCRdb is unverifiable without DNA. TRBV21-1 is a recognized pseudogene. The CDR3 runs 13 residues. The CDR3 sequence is CASIRGRGGKLFF.

Here the CDR3 reads CASLRQIGSAQHF. This chain connects TRBV2 to TRBJ1-5. Germline CDR1 and CDR2: SNHLY and FYNNEI. The CDR3 sequence is 13 residues long.

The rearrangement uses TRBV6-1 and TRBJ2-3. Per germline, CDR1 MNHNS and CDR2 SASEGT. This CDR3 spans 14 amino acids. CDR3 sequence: CASSEDGGSDTQYF.

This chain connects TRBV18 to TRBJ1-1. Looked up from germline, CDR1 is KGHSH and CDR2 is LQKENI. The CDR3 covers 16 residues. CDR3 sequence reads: CASSPLPRIENTEAFF.

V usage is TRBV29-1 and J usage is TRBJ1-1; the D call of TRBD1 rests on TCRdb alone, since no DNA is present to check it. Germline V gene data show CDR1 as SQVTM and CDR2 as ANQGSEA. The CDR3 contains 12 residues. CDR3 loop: CSMTVLNTEAFF.

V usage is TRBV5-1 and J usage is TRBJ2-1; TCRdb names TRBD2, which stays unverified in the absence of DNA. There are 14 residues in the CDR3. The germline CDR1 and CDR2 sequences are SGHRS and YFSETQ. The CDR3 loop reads CASTEAGSYNEQFF.

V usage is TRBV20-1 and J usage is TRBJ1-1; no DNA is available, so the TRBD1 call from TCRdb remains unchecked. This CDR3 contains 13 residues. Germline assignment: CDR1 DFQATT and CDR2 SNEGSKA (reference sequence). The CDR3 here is CSARTPGVSEAFF.

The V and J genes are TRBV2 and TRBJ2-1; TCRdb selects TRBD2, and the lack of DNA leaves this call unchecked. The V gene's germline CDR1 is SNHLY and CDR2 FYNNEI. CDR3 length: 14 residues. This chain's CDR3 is CASSEAVEGNEQFF.

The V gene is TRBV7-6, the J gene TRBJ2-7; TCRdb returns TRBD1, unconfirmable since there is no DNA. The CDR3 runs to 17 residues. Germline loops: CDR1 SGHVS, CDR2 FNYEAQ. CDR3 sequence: CASSLLGRQGPTYEQYF.

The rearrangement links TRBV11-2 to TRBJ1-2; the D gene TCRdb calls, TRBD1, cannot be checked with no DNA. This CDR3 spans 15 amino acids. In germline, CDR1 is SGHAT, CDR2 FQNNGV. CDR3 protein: CASSLNRRSHGGYTF.

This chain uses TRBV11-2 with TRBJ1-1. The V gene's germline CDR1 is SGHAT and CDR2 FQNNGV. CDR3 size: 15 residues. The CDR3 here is CASSPMGRRNTEAFF.

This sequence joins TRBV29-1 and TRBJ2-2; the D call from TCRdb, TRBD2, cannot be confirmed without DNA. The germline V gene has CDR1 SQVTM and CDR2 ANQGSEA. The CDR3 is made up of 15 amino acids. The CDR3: CSVPSLAGGVGELFF.

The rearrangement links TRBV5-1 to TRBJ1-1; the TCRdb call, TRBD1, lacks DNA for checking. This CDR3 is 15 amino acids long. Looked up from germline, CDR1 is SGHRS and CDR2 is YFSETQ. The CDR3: CASNYNRVGTTEAFF.

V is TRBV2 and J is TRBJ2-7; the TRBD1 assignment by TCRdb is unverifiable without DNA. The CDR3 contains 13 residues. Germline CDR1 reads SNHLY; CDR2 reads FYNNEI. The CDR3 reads CASNRGLAYEQYF.

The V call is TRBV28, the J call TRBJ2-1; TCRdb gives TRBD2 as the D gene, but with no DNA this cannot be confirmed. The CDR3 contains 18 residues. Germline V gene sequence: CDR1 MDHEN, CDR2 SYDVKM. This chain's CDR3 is CASSLSMKRASSYNEQFF.

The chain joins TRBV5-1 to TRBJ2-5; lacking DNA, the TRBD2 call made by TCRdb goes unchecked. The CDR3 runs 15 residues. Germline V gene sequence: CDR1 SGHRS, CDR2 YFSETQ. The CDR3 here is CASTSVGLVGETQYF. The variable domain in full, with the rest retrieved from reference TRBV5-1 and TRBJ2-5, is KAGVTQTPRYLIKTRGQQVTLSCSPISGHRSVSWYQQTPGQGLQFLFEYFSETQRNKGNFPGRFSGRQFSNSRSEMNVSTLELGDSALYLCASTSVGLVGETQYFGPGTRLLVL.

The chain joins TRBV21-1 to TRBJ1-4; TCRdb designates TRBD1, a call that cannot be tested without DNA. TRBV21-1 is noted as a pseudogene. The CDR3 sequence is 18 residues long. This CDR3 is CASSKRRGSGQLYEKLFF.